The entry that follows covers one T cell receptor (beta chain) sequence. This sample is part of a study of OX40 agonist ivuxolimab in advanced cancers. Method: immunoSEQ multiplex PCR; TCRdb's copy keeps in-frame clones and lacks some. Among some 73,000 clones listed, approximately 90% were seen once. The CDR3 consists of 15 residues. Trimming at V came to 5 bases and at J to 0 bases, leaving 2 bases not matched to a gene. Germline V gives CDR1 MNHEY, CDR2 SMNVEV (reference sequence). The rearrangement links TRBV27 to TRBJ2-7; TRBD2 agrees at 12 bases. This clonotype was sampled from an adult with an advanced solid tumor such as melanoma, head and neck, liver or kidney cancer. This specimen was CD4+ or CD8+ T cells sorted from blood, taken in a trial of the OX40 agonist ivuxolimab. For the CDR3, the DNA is TGTGCCAGCAGTGGACTAGCGGGAAGCTCCTACGAGCAGTACTTC. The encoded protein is CASSGLAGSSYEQYF.